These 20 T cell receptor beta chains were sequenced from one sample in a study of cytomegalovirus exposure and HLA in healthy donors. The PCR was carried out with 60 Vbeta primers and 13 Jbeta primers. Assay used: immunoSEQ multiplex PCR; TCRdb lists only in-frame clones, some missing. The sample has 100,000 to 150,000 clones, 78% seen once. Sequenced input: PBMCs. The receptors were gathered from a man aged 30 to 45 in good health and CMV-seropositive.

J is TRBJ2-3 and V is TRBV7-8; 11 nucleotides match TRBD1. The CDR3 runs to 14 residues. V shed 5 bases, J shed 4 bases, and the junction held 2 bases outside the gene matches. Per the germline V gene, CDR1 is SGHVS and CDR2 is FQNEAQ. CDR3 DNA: TGTGCCAGCAGCCGGGACAGGGGGTCAGATACGCAGTATTTT. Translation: CASSRDRGSDTQYF.

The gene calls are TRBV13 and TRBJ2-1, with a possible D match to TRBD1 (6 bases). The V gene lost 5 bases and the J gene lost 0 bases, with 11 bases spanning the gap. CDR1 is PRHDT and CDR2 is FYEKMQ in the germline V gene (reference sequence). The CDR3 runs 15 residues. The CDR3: CASSLGDNSYNEQFF. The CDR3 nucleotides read TGTGCCAGCAGCCTGGGGGACAACTCCTACAATGAGCAGTTCTTC.

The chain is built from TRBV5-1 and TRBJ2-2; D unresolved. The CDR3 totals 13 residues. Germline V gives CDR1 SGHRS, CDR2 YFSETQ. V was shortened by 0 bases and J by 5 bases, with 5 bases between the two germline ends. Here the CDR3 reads CASSLAGTGELFF. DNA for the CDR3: TGCGCCAGCAGCTTGGCCGGGACCGGGGAGCTGTTTTTT.

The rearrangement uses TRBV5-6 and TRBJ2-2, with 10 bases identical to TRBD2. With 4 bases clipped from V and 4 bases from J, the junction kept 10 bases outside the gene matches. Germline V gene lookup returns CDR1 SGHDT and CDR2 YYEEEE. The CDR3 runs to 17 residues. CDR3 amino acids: CASSRPLAGRATGELFF. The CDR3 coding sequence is TGTGCCAGCAGCCGCCCACTAGCGGGAAGGGCCACCGGGGAGCTGTTTTTT.

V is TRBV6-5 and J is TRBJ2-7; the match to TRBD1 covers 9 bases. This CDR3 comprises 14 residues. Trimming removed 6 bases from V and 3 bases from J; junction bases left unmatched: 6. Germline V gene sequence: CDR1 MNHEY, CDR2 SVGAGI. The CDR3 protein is CASRGDRAGYEQYF. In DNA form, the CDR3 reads TGTGCCAGCAGGGGGGACAGGGCGGGCTACGAGCAGTACTTC.

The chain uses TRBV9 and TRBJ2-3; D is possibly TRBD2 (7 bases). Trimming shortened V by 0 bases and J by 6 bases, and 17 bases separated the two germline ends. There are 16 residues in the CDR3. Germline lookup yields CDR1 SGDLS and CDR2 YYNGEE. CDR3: CASSVEGGNSGDTQYF. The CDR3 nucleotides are TGTGCCAGCAGCGTAGAGGGGGGGAACTCAGGGGATACGCAGTATTTT.

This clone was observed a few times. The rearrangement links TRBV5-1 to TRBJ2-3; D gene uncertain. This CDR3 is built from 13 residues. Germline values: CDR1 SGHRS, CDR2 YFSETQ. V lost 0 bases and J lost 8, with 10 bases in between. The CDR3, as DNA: TGCGCCAGCAGCTTGGAAGCCATGGTTACGCAGTATTTT. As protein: CASSLEAMVTQYF.

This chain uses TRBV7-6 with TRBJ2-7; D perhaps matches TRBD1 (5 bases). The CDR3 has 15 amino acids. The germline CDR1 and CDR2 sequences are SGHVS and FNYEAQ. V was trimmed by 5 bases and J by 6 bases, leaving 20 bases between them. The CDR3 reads CASSQTGTVGIEQYF. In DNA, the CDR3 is TGTGCCAGCAGCCAAACAGGAACAGTTGGAATCGAGCAGTACTTC.

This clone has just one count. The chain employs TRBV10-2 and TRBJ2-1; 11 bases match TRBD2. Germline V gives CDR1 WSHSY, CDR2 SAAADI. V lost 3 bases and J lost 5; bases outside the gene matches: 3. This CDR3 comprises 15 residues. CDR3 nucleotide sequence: TGCGCCAGCAGTGATATGACTAGCGGGGACAATGAGCAGTTCTTC. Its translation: CASSDMTSGDNEQFF.

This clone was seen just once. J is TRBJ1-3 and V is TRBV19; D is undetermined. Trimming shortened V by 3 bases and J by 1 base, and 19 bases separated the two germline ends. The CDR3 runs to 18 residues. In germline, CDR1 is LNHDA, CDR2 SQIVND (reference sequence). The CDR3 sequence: CASSIRVGLGLSGNTIYF. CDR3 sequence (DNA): TGTGCCAGTAGTATCCGGGTAGGCCTTGGATTGTCTGGAAACACCATATATTTT.

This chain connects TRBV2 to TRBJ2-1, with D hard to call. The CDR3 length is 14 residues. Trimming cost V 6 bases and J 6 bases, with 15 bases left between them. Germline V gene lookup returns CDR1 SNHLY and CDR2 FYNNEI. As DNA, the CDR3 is TGTGCCAGCAGACAATCTGAGGCTTTCAATGAGCAGTTCTTC. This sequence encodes CASRQSEAFNEQFF.

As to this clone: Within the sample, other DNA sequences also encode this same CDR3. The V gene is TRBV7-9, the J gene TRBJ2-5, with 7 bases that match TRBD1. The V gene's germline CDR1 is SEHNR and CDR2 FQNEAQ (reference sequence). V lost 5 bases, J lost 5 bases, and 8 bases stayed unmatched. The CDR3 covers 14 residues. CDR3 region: CASSPRTGVETQYF. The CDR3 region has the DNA TGTGCCAGCAGCCCGAGGACAGGCGTGGAGACCCAGTACTTC. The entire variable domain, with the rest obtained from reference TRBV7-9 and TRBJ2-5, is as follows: DTGVSQNPRHKITKRGQNVTFRCDPISEHNRLYWYRQTLGQGPEFLTYFQNEAQLEKSRLLSDRFSAERPKGSFSTLEIQRTEQGDSAMYLCASSPRTGVETQYFGPGTRLLVL.

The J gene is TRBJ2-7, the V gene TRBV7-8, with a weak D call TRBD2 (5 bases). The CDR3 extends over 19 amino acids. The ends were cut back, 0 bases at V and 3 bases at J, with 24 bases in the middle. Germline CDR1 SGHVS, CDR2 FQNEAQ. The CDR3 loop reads CASSLAQNPLAKRDYEQYF. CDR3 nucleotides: TGTGCCAGCAGCTTAGCCCAGAATCCCTTAGCGAAAAGGGACTACGAGCAGTACTTC.

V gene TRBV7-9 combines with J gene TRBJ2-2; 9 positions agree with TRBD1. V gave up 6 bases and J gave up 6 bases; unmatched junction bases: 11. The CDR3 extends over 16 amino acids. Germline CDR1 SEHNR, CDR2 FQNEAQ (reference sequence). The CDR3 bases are TGTGCCAGCAGTATCGCCGGGACAGGGAGGGCCGGGGAGCTGTTTTTT. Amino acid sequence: CASSIAGTGRAGELFF.

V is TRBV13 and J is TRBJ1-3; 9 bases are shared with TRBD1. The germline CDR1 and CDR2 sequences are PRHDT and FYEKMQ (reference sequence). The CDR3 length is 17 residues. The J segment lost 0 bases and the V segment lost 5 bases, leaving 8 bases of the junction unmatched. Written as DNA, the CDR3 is TGTGCCAGCAGCCCCGGACAGGGGCTATACTCTGGAAACACCATATATTTT. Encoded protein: CASSPGQGLYSGNTIYF.

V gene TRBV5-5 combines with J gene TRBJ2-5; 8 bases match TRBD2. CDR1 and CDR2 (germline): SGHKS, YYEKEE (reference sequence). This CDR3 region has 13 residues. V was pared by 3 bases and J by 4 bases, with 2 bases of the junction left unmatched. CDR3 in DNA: TGTGCCAGCAGCTCTCGGGGGGGAGAGACCCAGTACTTC. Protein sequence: CASSSRGGETQYF.

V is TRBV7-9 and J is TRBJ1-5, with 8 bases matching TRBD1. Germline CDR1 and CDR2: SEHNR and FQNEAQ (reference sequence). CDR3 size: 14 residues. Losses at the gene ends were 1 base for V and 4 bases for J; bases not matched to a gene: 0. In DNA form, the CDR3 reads TGTGCCAGCAGCTTAGGACAGGGGAATCAGCCCCAGCATTTT. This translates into CASSLGQGNQPQHF.

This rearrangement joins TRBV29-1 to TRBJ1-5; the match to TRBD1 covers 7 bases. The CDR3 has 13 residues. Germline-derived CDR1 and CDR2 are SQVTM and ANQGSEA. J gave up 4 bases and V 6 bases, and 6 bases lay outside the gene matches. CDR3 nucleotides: TGCAGCGTGAGACAGGGAGTAAATCAGCCCCAGCATTTT. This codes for CSVRQGVNQPQHF.

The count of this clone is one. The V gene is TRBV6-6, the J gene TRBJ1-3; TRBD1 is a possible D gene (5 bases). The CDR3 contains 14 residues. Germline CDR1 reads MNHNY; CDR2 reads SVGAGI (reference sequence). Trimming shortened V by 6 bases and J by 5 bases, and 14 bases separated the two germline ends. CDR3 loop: CASSAGSSRNTIYF. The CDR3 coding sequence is TGTGCCAGCAGCGCAGGGTCTTCCAGAAACACCATATATTTT.

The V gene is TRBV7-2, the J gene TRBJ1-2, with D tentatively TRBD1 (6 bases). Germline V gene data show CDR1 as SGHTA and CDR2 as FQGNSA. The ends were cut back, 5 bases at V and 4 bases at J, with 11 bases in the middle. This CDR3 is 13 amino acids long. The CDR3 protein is CASSTDRSYGYTF. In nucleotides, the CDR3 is TGTGCCAGCAGCACTGACAGGAGCTATGGCTACACCTTC.